This T cell receptor (beta chain) was captured in a study of shared clonotypes between healthy human individuals. The wider study: The cohort had two women and a few men, ages 18 to 49. Points from the study as a whole: It was the few donors that limited the genetic and exposure-history diversity represented.

Regarding this clone: The antigen remains unidentified.

V lost 4 bases and J 3 bases, leaving 12 bases between the germline ends. The CDR3 totals 15 residues. CDR1 and CDR2 (germline): MDHEN, SYDVKM. Generated by immunoSEQ multiplex PCR, the TCRdb table keeps only in-frame clones and is missing some. The sample includes 1,500,000 or so clones, about 98.5% seen only once; the top ten take approximately 0.4%. Specimen: naive CD4+ T cells sorted from blood. Subset here: CD45RA+ positively selected. The V gene is TRBV28, the J gene TRBJ2-2; D may be TRBD1 or TRBD2 (6 bases each). This clonotype was obtained from a man aged 25 to 40 in good health. CDR3 in amino acids: CASSWAGQHTGELFF. As DNA, the CDR3 is TGTGCCAGCAGTTGGGCGGGACAACACACCGGGGAGCTGTTTTTT.